This T cell receptor (beta chain) was sequenced for a study of preoperative IRX-2 immunotherapy in early breast cancer. The CDR3 sequence is 13 residues long. The germline CDR1 and CDR2 sequences are MDHEN and SYDVKM. Trimming cost V 5 bases and J 11 bases, with 18 bases left between them. The sample's treatment: preoperative locoregional IRX-2 cytokine immunotherapy. Samples came from a phase Ib trial of preoperative locoregional IRX-2 cytokine immunotherapy. Sequenced by immunoSEQ multiplex PCR; TCRdb stores in-frame clones only, minus some. The data hold 30,000 to 35,000 clones, with less than 90% observed a single time.

The rearrangement uses TRBV28 and TRBJ1-1; a weak D match, TRBD1 (5 bases). The TCR originated in a human donor with breast cancer. Sequences were derived from lymph node tissue, sampled from a patient treated with IRX-2 immunotherapy. The CDR3 nucleotides are TGTGCCAGCAGTCGAGATGACAGTTTCGGTGCTTTCTTT. It is translated as CASSRDDSFGAFF.